This TCR beta chain appears in the sequencing data of a study of identifying expanded T cells in peripheral blood (dated by TCRdb to between 2018 and 2021). Broadly, across the study: Technical replicates were generated by sequencing separate aliquots of the same genomic DNA pool, with four replicates compared pairwise.

During the collection period, no infections or other immune events were recorded for the healthy donors. Healthy-donor blood repertoires served as a training cohort to calibrate time-dependent variance in a beta-binomial model of T-cell clone differential abundance. The training cohort was composed of around ten healthy donors, 3 female and 7 male. Donor ages ranged from about 29 to 65 years, with an average of around 43 years. Whole blood, obtained from a commercial supplier, was collected from each healthy donor at three time points spaced roughly 14 days apart. For immunosequencing, genomic DNA was extracted from unsorted whole blood. The immunoSEQ Assay, which uses bias-controlled multiplex PCR amplification of genomic DNA, was used to profile TCRbeta CDR3 regions. Per the authors' processing: The absolute abundance of each unique TCRbeta CDR3 region was quantified after sequences were collapsed and filtered. Differential abundance was tested with a binomial (Fisher-equivalent) model and with a beta-binomial model adding time-dependent variance fitted from healthy donors. Clones with fewer than 5 combined templates were removed, and a clone was called differentially abundant if the clone's Benjamini-Hochberg FDR was below 0.01. Using the form v = (b*log(k)+a)^2, the beta-binomial variance was modeled as a function of the total template count across the two samples. As stored in TCRdb, this immuneACCESS dataset retains in-frame rearrangements with V and J assigned. A fraction of the clones does not appear; measured against another copy, unresolved V genes explain less than half of the discrepancy, and the remainder lacks a known reason. D and trimming come from the DNA, and the V and J calls and clone size come from that table. This sample gives around 100,000 clones in total; 88% of them show up just once. More than 5.5% of the sample belongs to the ten largest clones.

Paper-wide results and their limitations: It was expected by the authors that biological variance in healthy repertoires might increase further over much longer intervals, such as months to years. The binomial model flagged about 1.3 differentially abundant clones between technical replicates but about 15 over about 2 weeks and over 18 over approximately 4 weeks. Both the number of clones called differentially abundant and the false-positive rate were significantly reduced by the beta-binomial model across all healthy-donor time intervals. In all healthy donors, the variance in clone template counts between samples taken around 14 days apart rose significantly as total template count increased.

A remark on this clone: The antigen it binds to is not known. The input lacks base qualities; no much larger clone sits a single base away.

This TCR came from a person between 18 and 75 years old in good health. What was sequenced was blood.

For the CDR3, the sequence is CASSLDRVSGNTIYF. The sequenced DNA is TGTGCCAGCAGCTTAGACAGGGTTTCTGGAAACACCATATATTTT. The chain was built from TRBV11-2 and TRBJ1-3; TRBD1 is perhaps the D gene, given 5 matching bases. The CDR3 goes from the cysteine to the phenylalanine over 15 residues. CDR3 DNA is the only sequence kept; it has 45 bases, read in frame from the first base. From a lookup of the germline V gene, CDR1 and CDR2 are SGHAT and FQNNGV. V and J are truncated by 0 bases and 1 base respectively, leaving an intervening sequence of 7 bases.